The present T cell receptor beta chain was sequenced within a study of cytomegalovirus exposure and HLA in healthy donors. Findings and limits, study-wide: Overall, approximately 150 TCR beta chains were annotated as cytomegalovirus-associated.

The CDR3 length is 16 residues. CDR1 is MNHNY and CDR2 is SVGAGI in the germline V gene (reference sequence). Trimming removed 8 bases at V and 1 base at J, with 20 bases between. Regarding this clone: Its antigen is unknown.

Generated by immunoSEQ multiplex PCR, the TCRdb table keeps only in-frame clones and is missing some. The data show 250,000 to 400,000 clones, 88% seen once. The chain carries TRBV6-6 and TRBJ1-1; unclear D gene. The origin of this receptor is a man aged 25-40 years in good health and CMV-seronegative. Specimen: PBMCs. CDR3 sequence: CASPPPQEKRNTEAFF. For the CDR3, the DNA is TGTGCCAGCCCACCGCCGCAAGAGAAGAGGAACACTGAAGCTTTCTTT.